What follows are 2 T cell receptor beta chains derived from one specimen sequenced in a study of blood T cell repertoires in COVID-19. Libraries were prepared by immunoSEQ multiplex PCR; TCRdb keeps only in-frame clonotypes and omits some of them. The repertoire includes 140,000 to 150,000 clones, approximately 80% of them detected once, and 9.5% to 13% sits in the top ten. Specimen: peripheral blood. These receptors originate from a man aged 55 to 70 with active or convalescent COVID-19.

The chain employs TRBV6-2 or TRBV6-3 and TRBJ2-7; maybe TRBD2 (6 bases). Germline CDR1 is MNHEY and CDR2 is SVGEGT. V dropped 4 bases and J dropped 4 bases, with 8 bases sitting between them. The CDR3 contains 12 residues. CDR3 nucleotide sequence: TGTGCCAGCAGTTGGGGGACTTACGAGCAGTACTTC. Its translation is CASSWGTYEQYF.

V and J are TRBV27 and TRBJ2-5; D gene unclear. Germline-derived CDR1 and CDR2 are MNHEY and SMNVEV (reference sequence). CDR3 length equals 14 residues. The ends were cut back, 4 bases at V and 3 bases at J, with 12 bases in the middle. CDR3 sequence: CASSSYNGEETQYF. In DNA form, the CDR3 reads TGTGCCAGCAGTTCTTACAACGGAGAAGAGACCCAGTACTTC.